The clone carrying this T cell receptor (beta chain) has more than one count but fewer than ten. Its antigen is as yet unknown. The data belong to a study of T-cell memory formation after mild COVID-19. In the study overall: For the most part, TCR clusters were specific to one donor.

TCRdb analysed the 5' RACE reads with MiXCR anew, one entry per CDR3 protein. The table records fewer than 700,000 distinct CDR3 sequences, about 20% of them present only once. From germline, CDR1 is SGHTA and CDR2 FQGNSA. CDR3 length: 15 amino acids. The V end lost 1 base, the J end lost 1 base, and 7 bases lay between the germline ends. Study-wide results and caveats: Some clones that responded turned up in pre-infection memory, which suggests that cross-reactive memory joined in. The study found balanced CD4/CD8 in clones contracting day 15 to 85 and a CD4+ lean in later expanders.

The chain links TRBV7-2 to TRBJ1-4; weak D call: TRBD1 (5 bases). This receptor was identified in an adult woman who had mild COVID-19 (a few samples of this study predate the infection). Cell type and time point are not known. Source material: PBMCs or a T cell subset sorted from them (not recorded which). The CDR3 region has the DNA TGTGCCAGCAGCTTAGTTGGGGGAACTAATGAAAAACTGTTTTTT. Translation gives CASSLVGGTNEKLFF. The variable domain in full, with the rest retrieved from reference TRBV7-2 and TRBJ1-4, is GAGVSQSPSNKVTEKGKDVELRCDPISGHTALYWYRQSLGQGLEFLIYFQGNSAPDKSGLPSDRFSAERTGGSVSTLTIQRTQQEDSAVYLCASSLVGGTNEKLFFGSGTQLSVL.